The 3 T cell receptor beta chains presented below share a single source sample, sequenced in a study of T cell repertoires in cytomegalovirus infection. TCRdb re-called the reads through MiXCR, storing one row per CDR3 protein. The sample lists 200,000 or so distinct CDR3 sequences, roughly 28% occurring once. Sequencing was performed on PBMCs. These TCRs come from a human donor in good health (CMV status not recorded). Some clones in this sample may be carry-over from other donors' samples.

The rearrangement uses TRBV19 and TRBJ1-2; 10 nucleotides line up with TRBD1. This CDR3 spans 15 amino acids. After removal of 5 bases from V and 2 bases from J, the junction contained 5 bases not matched to a gene. Germline values: CDR1 LNHDA, CDR2 SQIVND (reference sequence). CDR3 nucleotide sequence: TGTGCCAGTAGTTCGTGGGGACAGGGGAACTATGGCTACACCTTC. It codes for CASSSWGQGNYGYTF.

This clonotype has a count of ten or more. The J gene is TRBJ1-1, the V gene TRBV12-3 or TRBV12-4; 10 nucleotides match TRBD1. Trimming took 3 bases from V and 4 from J; bases not matched to a gene: 2. This CDR3 is 14 amino acids long. The CDR3 here is CASSFRDRGTEAFF. The DNA of the CDR3 is TGTGCCAGCAGTTTCCGGGACAGGGGCACTGAAGCTTTCTTT.

V usage is TRBV12-3 or TRBV12-4 and J usage is TRBJ2-7; TRBD1 is a possible D gene (5 bases). This CDR3 spans 12 amino acids. Trimming cost V 5 bases and J 8 bases, with 13 bases left between them. DNA of the CDR3: TGTGCCAGCAGTCCTCAGGGCAGCAAGCAGTACTTC. Translated: CASSPQGSKQYF.